This T cell receptor (beta chain) was captured in a study of cytomegalovirus exposure and HLA in healthy donors (dated 2017 in TCRdb). For the study in its entirety: According to an earlier analysis of a few hundred of the donors, some 180 million T cells yielded approximately 120 million unique TCR beta sequences and approximately 300 Gb of sequence data. Around 320 gigabases of sequencing data and approximately 85 million unique TCR sequences were included in an early release covering around 650 HLA-typed donors. Of the roughly 400 genotyped donors, approximately 80% fell in the genetic ancestry cluster associated with self-reported Caucasian donors. The study aimed to test whether signatures of past pathogen exposure could be identified by cataloging public T cell receptors. The T cell repertoires of 666 subjects were profiled by immunosequencing and related to cytomegalovirus serostatus. In addition to the first cohort of 650 to 800 subjects, a separate validation cohort of around 110 different subjects was used. High-throughput TCR immunosequencing, statistical association of individual TCRs with disease status, and machine learning were combined to predict cytomegalovirus infection status. A later analysis re-analyzed previously published TCR beta repertoires from approximately 700 donors and added high-resolution HLA genotyping to study TCR occurrence patterns. Rather than drawing on any new phenotypic data, the later analysis identified candidate immune exposures from TCR beta sequences and the way those sequences occurred across donors. To decide whether each TCR beta V gene segment behaved as functional or pseudogenic, an earlier analysis of over 500 of the donors relied on high-throughput TCR beta sequencing. Donor age, sex, ethnicity and CMV serostatus were compiled alongside the repertoire data. A later genetic analysis took genome-wide SNP genotypes for 398 of the 666 donors and used that subset as a discovery cohort. All discovery cohort repertoires had been generated using a single sequencing platform. HLA typing covered class I and class II loci at four-digit resolution. Typing coverage differed by locus: A, B, C, DRB1 and DQB1 were typed in roughly 620-630 donors, DQA1 in 522, DPA1 in 600 to 610, and DPB1 in roughly 450. Roughly 5 DR-DQ haplotypes were handled as single units for association and clustering, since linkage in the cohort was strong. On average, around 230,000 unique TCR beta nucleotide sequences were sequenced per donor among some 420 genotyped donors of the cohort, with about 17% of those sequences being non-productive.

To note about this clone: The antigen this receptor binds is unknown. No clone much larger than this one lies a single base away; base qualities are absent.

In total, just over 650 healthy bone marrow donors made up the cohort. Cohort members were all nominally healthy when sampled, although unrecorded immune exposures were likely present. The donor was CMV seronegative and belonged to the group of 380 or so seronegative cohort members. A peripheral blood sample was provided by each donor, and peripheral blood mononuclear cells were used for TCR beta sequencing. The Qiagen DNeasy Blood Extraction Kit was used to extract genomic DNA from the blood cell samples. The investigation overall reported the following: A total of fewer than 200 TCR beta chains were listed by the study as associated with cytomegalovirus. In an earlier analysis of roughly 500 of the donors, most TCR beta V segments appeared in productive rearrangements about 90% or about 30% of the time, broadly matching IMGT annotations. A later genetic analysis associated a missense DCLRE1C variant with V-gene and J-gene trimming of TCR beta chains, and an independent cohort replicated the association. In a later analysis, around 15,000 TCR beta sequences were associated with specific HLA alleles at a false discovery rate of 0.05. A later analysis found that most CMV-associated TCR beta chains appeared HLA-restricted, with HLA associations seemingly driven largely by CMV exposure. Because some donors lacked HLA typing at each locus, the association tests relied only on the typed subset. In a later analysis, the rate of TCR association differed among HLA loci, with DRB1 alleles having the most associated TCRs and HLA-C alleles having the fewest. While some public TCRs were present in many individuals, most TCR sequences turned up only very rarely across donors. Some IMGT-functional V segments, including TRBV6-2 and TRBV6-3, could not be told apart with the 87-base-pair reads, so those segments were excluded. When HLA alleles, especially DR and DQ, strongly co-occurred, attributing TCR associations to individual alleles was difficult. Presence/absence analyses assumed roughly uniform sequencing depth across donors, an assumption that may not hold. According to a later genetic analysis, donors in an Asian-associated ancestry cluster had fewer N-insertions in productive TCRs than the approximately 610-donor mean. A cluster of highly shared sequence variants was judged likely to represent a technical artifact of the sequencing pipeline. The classifier was reported to diagnose cytomegalovirus status with high specificity and sensitivity in both the original and validation cohorts. A further reported finding was that TCR beta sequences accurately predicted the HLA-A and HLA-B alleles for most subjects in the first cohort. A later analysis found that HLA-associated TCR beta chains were more clonally expanded and had lower generation probabilities than equally common non-associated chains. A few of the identified cytomegalovirus-associated TCR beta chains were confirmed in vitro to be specific for cytomegalovirus antigens. Immune exposure information for the cohort was limited to CMV serostatus. Linkage disequilibrium might explain the correlated functional status among segregating V segments, but an unknown experimental factor could not be ruled out. Over 15 rarely observed V segments, including chromosome 9 orphons, were excluded from the earlier analysis of 550 to 700 of the donors because counts were too low. According to the authors, the approach could potentially be generalized to other disease states and immunological phenotypes. In this cohort, only TCR beta chains were sequenced, and detectable features were limited by the absence of alpha or paired-chain data. Several of the top co-occurrence clusters appeared to be linked to parvovirus B19, influenza, CMV and Epstein-Barr virus, according to a later analysis.

As encoded in the germline V gene (reference sequence), CDR1 is MNHNY while CDR2 is SVGAGI. V lost 10 bases and J lost 5 bases; the stretch between them is 11 bases long. The CDR3 sequence holds 11 residues, the cysteine and phenylalanine included. The retained sequence is limited to the CDR3, 33 bases, with the frame set at the first base. Libraries came from the immunoSEQ multiplex PCR assay. For the multiplex PCR, a mixture combining 60 forward primers for TCR Vbeta segments and 13 reverse primers for TCR Jbeta segments was used. A multiplex PCR assay on genomic DNA amplified the CDR3 region of rearranged TCR beta genes. Amplified TCR beta libraries were sequenced as 87-base-pair reads on the Illumina HiSeq System. The source study handled its data this way. In a later analysis, tens of millions of unique TCR beta chains were counted across the 650 to 750 repertoires, and around 10 million of these chains were shared by at least two donors. Raw reads were error-corrected and collapsed into unique sequences by a nearest-neighbor algorithm in which closely related sequences were merged to remove PCR and sequencing errors. CDR3 sequences were aligned to IMGT reference sequences to assign V, D and J gene segments. Each retained sequence needed at least a six-nucleotide match to both a V gene segment and a J gene segment. A rearrangement was called productive if the CDR3 had no stop codons and remained in frame with V and J, and every other rearrangement was called non-productive. CDR3 was defined by IMGT convention, running from the second conserved V-encoded cysteine to the conserved J-encoded phenylalanine. Sequences without an unambiguous match to a single V gene segment were excluded from the earlier analysis of about 600 of the donors. In an earlier analysis of around 590 of the donors, a V segment was called functional when productive rearrangements were above 56.7%, and segregating when the standard deviation between donors exceeded 5%. A statistical classification framework was developed to diagnose cytomegalovirus status using the catalog of TCR beta chain sequences. A later analysis assigned V and J genes by comparing TCR nucleotide sequences with IMGT/GENE-DB human TR gene sequences. Using the TCRdist pipeline, a later analysis assigned CDR3 sequences along with most-parsimonious VDJ recombination scenarios. In a later analysis, each TCR beta chain was defined by its CDR3 amino acid sequence together with its V-gene family, and reads lacking a unique V-gene family were excluded. A later analysis removed 500 to 650 highly shared, low-generation-probability nucleotide sequences to deal with suspected cross-contamination and a sequencing artifact. In a later analysis, a clonal expansion index was calculated for each public chain from normalized within-repertoire ranks of inferred template counts. A later analysis computed generation probabilities with a VDJ recombination model fitted to out-of-frame rearrangements, and checked the results against IGoR. In a later analysis, TCR-TCR, TCR-HLA and TCR-CMV co-occurrence was scored with hypergeometric tests, and a repertoire-size bias correction was applied to TCR pairs. In a later analysis, false discovery rates were estimated by permuting HLA or CMV assignments 20 times. A later analysis grouped co-occurring TCRs with DBSCAN, adding TCRdist sequence similarity when clustering within HLA-allele-positive subsets. Repertoires with fewer than 30,000 or more than 120,000 public chains, plus five repertoires with anomalous nucleotide sharing, were excluded from co-occurrence clustering. TCRdb mirrors the immuneACCESS table, restricted to in-frame sequences. Some clones are absent from its copies; in checked studies, under half trace to an unresolved V gene, and the reason for the others is unknown. V, J and clone size are taken as reported in that table, and D and trimming were inferred from the DNA itself. Counted in this sample were more than 95,000 clones; about 83% of them appeared once. Approximately 6.1% of the sample is taken by the ten largest.

The sequence was collected from a man between 18 and 35 years old in good health and CMV-seronegative. Sequencing was performed on PBMCs. Here the chain combines TRBV6-6 and TRBJ1-1, with the D gene not confidently named. The encoded CDR3 is CATRQLTEAFF. In nucleotides, the sequence is TGTGCCACCCGACAATTAACTGAAGCTTTCTTT.